This TCR beta chain emerged from a study of molecular identifiers for immune sequencing clone quantification. Study-wide results and caveats: For highly expanded clones, sizes could be underestimated when identical TCR molecules share a barcode. Detecting spiked Jurkat TCR RNA from one cell among one million naive cells was reportedly possible.

In this sample, this clonotype turned up a few times. Antigen unknown. Bulk TCR library preparation followed previously described methods with listed TCR primers. One entry per CDR3 protein results from TCRdb running MiXCR on the PCR reads. This table has about 510,000 distinct CDR3 sequences, about 20% appearing once. The CDR3 has 14 amino acids. V gave up 3 bases and J gave up 2 bases, with 11 bases separating them. The V gene's germline CDR1 is WSHSY and CDR2 SAAADI. Sample: naive CD8+ T cells from blood, with Jurkat cell RNA spiked in. Subset of the sample: FACS-sorted CD8+CD4-CCR7+CD45RA+ naive T cells. The clonotype was recovered from a human donor in good health. Some libraries in this study had Jurkat cell RNA spiked in. V gene TRBV10-2 combines with J gene TRBJ2-7, with a tentative D call TRBD2 (5 bases). The CDR3 bases are TGCGCCAGCAGTGATTTGCCGGGGACCTACGAGCAGTACTTC. It is translated as CASSDLPGTYEQYF.